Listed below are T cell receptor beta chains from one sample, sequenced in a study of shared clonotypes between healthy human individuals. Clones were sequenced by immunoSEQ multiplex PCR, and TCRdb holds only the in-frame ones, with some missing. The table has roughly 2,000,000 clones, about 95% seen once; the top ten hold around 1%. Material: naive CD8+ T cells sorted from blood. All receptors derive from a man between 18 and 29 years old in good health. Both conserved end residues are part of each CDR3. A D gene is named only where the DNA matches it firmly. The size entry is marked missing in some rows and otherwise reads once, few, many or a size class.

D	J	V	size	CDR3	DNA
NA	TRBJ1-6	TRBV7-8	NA	CASSLEVPYNSPLHF	TGTGCCAGCAGCTTAGAGGTCCCTTATAATTCACCCCTCCACTTT
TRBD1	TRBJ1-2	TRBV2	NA	CASMRGQAPIGGYTF	TGTGCCAGCATGAGGGGACAGGCTCCTATAGGGGGCTACACCTTC
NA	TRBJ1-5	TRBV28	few	CASSLPGNQPQHF	TGTGCCAGCAGTCTACCAGGGAATCAGCCCCAGCATTTT
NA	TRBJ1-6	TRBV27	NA	CASSPTVNSPLHF	TGTGCCAGCAGTCCGACAGTAAATTCACCCCTCCACTTT
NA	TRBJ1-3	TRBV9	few	CASSVADSSSGNTIYF	TGTGCCAGCAGCGTAGCGGACAGCAGCTCTGGAAACACCATATATTTT
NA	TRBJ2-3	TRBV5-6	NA	CASSLGAATDTQYF	TGTGCCAGCAGCTTGGGGGCGGCTACAGATACGCAGTATTTT
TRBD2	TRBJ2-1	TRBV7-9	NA	CASSPPLLAGVSIEQFF	TGTGCCAGCAGCCCACCCTTGCTAGCGGGAGTTAGTATTGAGCAGTTCTTC
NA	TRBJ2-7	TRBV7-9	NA	CASSDGDTVSYEQYF	TGTGCCAGCAGCGACGGGGACACCGTCTCCTACGAGCAGTACTTC
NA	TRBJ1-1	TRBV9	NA	CASSLGGTTEAFF	TGTGCCAGCAGCCTCGGGGGGACCACTGAAGCTTTCTTT
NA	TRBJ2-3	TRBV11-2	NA	CASSPRLGDRDTQYF	TGTGCCAGCAGCCCTAGACTAGGCGATAGAGATACGCAGTATTTT
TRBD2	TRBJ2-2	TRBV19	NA	CASSGTSLGGELFF	TGTGCCAGTAGCGGGACTAGTCTGGGCGGGGAGCTGTTTTTT
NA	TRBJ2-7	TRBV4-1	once	CASSQVGSYEQYF	TGCGCCAGCAGCCAGGTAGGCTCCTACGAGCAGTACTTC
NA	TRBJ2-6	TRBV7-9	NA	CASSPPGLTF	TGTGCCAGCAGCCCGCCCGGGCTGACTTTC